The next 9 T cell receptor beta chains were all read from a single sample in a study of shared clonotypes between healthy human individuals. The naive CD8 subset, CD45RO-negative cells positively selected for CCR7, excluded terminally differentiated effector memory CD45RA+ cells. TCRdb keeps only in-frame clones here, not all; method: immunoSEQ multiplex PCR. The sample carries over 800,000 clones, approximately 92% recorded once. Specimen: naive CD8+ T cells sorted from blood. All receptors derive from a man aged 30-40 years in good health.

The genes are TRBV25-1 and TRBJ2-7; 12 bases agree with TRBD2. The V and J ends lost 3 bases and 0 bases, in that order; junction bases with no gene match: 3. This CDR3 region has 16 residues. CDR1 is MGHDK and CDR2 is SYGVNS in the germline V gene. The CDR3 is CASSETSGGSSYEQYF. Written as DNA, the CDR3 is TGTGCCAGCAGTGAGACTAGCGGGGGAAGCTCCTACGAGCAGTACTTC.

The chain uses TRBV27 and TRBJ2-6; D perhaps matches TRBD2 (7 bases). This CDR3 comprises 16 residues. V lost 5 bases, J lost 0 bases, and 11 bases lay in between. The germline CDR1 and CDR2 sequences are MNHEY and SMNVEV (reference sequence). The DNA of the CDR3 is TGTGCCAGCAGTGGGGGGGCTGCCTCTGGGGCCAACGTCCTGACTTTC. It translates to CASSGGAASGANVLTF.

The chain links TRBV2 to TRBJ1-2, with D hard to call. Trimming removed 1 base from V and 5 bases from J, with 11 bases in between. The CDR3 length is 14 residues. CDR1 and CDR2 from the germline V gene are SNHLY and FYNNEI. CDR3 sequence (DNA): TGTGCCAGCAGTGAAGAACAGCTTACATATGGCTACACCTTC. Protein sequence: CASSEEQLTYGYTF.

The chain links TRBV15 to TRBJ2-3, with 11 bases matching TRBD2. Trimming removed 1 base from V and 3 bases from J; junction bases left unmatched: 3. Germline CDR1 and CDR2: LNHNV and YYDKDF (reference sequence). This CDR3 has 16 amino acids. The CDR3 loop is CATSRVGLAVTDTQYF. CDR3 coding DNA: TGTGCCACCAGCAGAGTGGGACTAGCGGTTACAGATACGCAGTATTTT.

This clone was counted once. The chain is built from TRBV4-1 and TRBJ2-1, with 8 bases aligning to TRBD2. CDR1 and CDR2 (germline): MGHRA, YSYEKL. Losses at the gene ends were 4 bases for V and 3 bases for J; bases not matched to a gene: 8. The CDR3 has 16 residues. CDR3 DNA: TGCGCCAGCAGCCCTCACGTGACTAGCGACTACAATGAGCAGTTCTTC. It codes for CASSPHVTSDYNEQFF.

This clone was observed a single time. The CDR3 nucleotides are TGTGCCAGCAGCTATACTCGGGACGCCCCAAGGGATGAGCAGTTCTTC. Translation gives CASSYTRDAPRDEQFF. The chain recombines TRBV7-9 with TRBJ2-1; D possibly matches TRBD1 or TRBD2 (5 bases each). The CDR3 contains 16 residues. Between the trimmed V and J ends, which lost 4 bases and 8 bases, there was a span of 21 bases. The germline V gene has CDR1 SEHNR and CDR2 FQNEAQ (reference sequence). Variable domain in full (rest from reference TRBV7-9 and TRBJ2-1): DTGVSQNPRHKITKRGQNVTFRCDPISEHNRLYWYRQTLGQGPEFLTYFQNEAQLEKSRLLSDRFSAERPKGSFSTLEIQRTEQGDSAMYLCASSYTRDAPRDEQFFGPGTRLTVL.

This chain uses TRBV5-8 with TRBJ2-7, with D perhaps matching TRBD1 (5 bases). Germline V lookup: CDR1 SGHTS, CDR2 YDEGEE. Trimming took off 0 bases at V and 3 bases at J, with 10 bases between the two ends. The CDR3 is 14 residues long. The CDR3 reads CASSLDRIDYEQYF. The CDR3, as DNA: TGTGCCAGCAGCTTGGACAGGATTGACTACGAGCAGTACTTC.

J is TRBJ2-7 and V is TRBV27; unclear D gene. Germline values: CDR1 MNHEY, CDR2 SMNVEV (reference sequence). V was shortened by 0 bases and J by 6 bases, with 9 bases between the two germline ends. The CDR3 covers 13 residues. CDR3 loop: CASSLSGRSEQYF. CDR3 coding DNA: TGTGCCAGCAGTTTATCGGGCAGAAGCGAGCAGTACTTC.

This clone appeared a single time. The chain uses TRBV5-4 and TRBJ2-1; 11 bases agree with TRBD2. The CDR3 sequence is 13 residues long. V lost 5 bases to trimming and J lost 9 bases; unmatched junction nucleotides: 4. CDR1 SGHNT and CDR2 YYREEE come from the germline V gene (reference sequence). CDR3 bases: TGTGCCAGCAGTCAGGGGACTAGCGGTGAGCAGTTCTTC. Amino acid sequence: CASSQGTSGEQFF.